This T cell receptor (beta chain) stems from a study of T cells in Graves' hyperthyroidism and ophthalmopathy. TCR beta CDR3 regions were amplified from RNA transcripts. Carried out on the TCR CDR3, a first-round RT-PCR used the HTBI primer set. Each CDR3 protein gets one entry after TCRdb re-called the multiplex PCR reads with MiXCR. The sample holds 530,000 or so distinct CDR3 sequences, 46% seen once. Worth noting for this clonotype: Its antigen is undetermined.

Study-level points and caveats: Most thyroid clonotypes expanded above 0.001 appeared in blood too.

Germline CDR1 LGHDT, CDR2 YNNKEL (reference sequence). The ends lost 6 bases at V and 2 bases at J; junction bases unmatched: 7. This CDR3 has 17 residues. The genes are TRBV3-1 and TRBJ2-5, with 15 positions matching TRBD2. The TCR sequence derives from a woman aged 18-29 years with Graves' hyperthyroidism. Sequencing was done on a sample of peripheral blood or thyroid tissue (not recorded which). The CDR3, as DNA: TGTGCCAGCAGGGGGACTAGCGGGAGGACACCTCAAGAGACCCAGTACTTC. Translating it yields CASRGTSGRTPQETQYF.